The source of this TCR beta chain is a study of T cells in Graves' hyperthyroidism and ophthalmopathy. Authors of the study amplified TCR beta CDR3 regions from RNA transcripts. The TCR CDR3 first-round RT-PCR relied on the HTBI primer set. TCRdb reanalysed the multiplex PCR reads using MiXCR and keeps one entry per CDR3 protein. The table shows around 760,000 distinct CDR3 sequences, with 35% occurring only once. The sequencing input was blood. The source of this sequence is a woman in her thirties or forties with Graves' hyperthyroidism.

This CDR3 is CASSLDGQSYTF. In DNA form, the CDR3 reads TGTGCCAGCAGCTTAGATGGGCAGTCCTACACCTTC. The chain carries TRBV7-2 and TRBJ1-2; D gene uncertain. The germline V gene encodes CDR1 SGHTA and CDR2 FQGNSA. V shed 1 base and J shed 10 bases, with 10 bases lying between them. The CDR3 covers 12 residues.